This entry is about one T cell receptor (beta chain). This entry is derived from a study of OX40 agonist ivuxolimab in advanced cancers. Only in-frame clones appear in the TCRdb table, and some are missing; sequencing was by immunoSEQ multiplex PCR. The data contain 60,000 or so clones, around 82% of them singletons. The V gene lost 1 base and the J gene lost 3 bases, with 7 bases spanning the gap. This CDR3 spans 14 amino acids. CDR1 is SGHTA, CDR2 FQGNSA, per germline. Sequenced here: CD4+ or CD8+ T cells sorted from blood, sampled in a trial of the OX40 agonist ivuxolimab. The chain combines TRBV7-2 with TRBJ1-5; D uncertain. The TCR comes from an adult with an advanced solid tumor such as melanoma, head and neck, liver or kidney cancer. CDR3 nucleotides: TGTGCCAGCAGCTTAGAAGGCTCCAATCAGCCCCAGCATTTT. This translates into CASSLEGSNQPQHF.